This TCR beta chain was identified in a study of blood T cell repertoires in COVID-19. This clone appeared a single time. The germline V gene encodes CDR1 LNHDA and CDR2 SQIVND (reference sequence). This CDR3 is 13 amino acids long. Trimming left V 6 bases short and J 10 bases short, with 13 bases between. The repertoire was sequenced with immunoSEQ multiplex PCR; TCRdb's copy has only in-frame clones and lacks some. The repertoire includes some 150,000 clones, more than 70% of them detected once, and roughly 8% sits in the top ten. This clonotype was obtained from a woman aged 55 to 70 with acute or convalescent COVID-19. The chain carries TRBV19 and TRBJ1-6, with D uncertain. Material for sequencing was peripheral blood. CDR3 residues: CASRDYQESPLHF. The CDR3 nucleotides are TGTGCCAGTAGAGACTATCAGGAATCACCCCTCCACTTT.